The 30 T cell receptor beta chains listed next were all sequenced from one sample in a study of cytomegalovirus exposure and HLA in healthy donors (dated by TCRdb to about 2017). Library method: the immunoSEQ multiplex PCR assay. For the multiplex PCR, a mixture combining 60 forward primers for TCR Vbeta segments and 13 reverse primers for TCR Jbeta segments was used. TCRdb mirrors the immuneACCESS table, restricted to in-frame sequences. Some clones are absent from its copies; in checked studies, under half trace to an unresolved V gene, and the reason for the others is unknown. The sample yields roughly 120,000 clones; approximately 80% were counted once. About 3.5% of the sample comes from the top ten. The sample taken for sequencing was PBMCs. The source is a man in his forties in good health and CMV-seronegative.

The chain combines TRBV7-2 with TRBJ2-7; 7 nucleotides agree with TRBD1. The V gene end was trimmed by 6 bases and the J gene end by 3 bases; junction bases not matched to a gene: 11. The germline V gene encodes CDR1 SGHTA and CDR2 FQGNSA. The CDR3 length is 15 residues. In DNA, the CDR3 is TGTGCCAGCAGTATCCTCCCGACAGGGATCTACGAGCAGTACTTC. This codes for CASSILPTGIYEQYF.

The CDR3 loop is CASSATETQYF. The DNA for the CDR3 is TGTGCCAGCAGCGCGACTGAGACCCAGTACTTC. This chain joins TRBV7-2 and TRBJ2-5; D unresolved. CDR1 and CDR2 (germline): SGHTA, FQGNSA. The CDR3 totals 11 residues. The ends were cut back, 5 bases at V and 5 bases at J, with 6 bases in the middle.

This clone is a singleton in its sample. In nucleotides, the CDR3 is TGTGCCAGTAGTATCCAGGGCTCCTACAATGAGCAGTTCTTC. It encodes CASSIQGSYNEQFF. The V call is TRBV19, the J call TRBJ2-1, with D possibly being TRBD1 (5 bases). Germline values: CDR1 LNHDA, CDR2 SQIVND (reference sequence). The germline V and J ends were trimmed by 3 bases and 0 bases, with 6 bases remaining between them. The length of the CDR3 is 14 residues.

The rearrangement joins TRBV7-2 to TRBJ1-1, with D uncertain. V was shortened by 2 bases and J by 5 bases, with 9 bases between the two germline ends. This CDR3 spans 13 amino acids. Germline V lookup: CDR1 SGHTA, CDR2 FQGNSA. CDR3 bases: TGTGCCAGCAGCTTACGTCCGGGTACTGAAGCTTTCTTT. Translation gives CASSLRPGTEAFF.

The rearrangement joins TRBV19 to TRBJ2-7, with D possibly TRBD1 on 6 matching bases. The CDR3 is 16 amino acids. Per the germline V gene, CDR1 is LNHDA and CDR2 is SQIVND (reference sequence). V was trimmed by 0 bases and J by 3 bases, leaving 15 bases between them. This chain's CDR3 is CASSIDWGLQNYEQYF. The CDR3 DNA reads TGTGCCAGTAGTATAGACTGGGGGCTCCAAAACTACGAGCAGTACTTC.

The V call is TRBV2, the J call TRBJ1-5; maybe TRBD1 (5 bases). The CDR3 loop spans 15 amino acids. CDR1 is SNHLY and CDR2 is FYNNEI in the germline V gene. Trimming left V 7 bases short and J 5 bases short, with 18 bases between. CDR3 DNA: TGTGCCAGCAAAAAACAGGCGACAATTGATCAGCCCCAGCATTTT. Translated: CASKKQATIDQPQHF.

The V gene is TRBV23-1, the J gene TRBJ2-5; D possibly corresponds to TRBD1 (6 bases). TRBV23-1 is reported as an ORF; its role is uncertain. The CDR3 spans 17 residues. Trimming shortened V by 0 bases and J by 0 bases, and 14 bases separated the two germline ends. CDR3 sequence (DNA): TGCGCCAGCAGTCAATCCCCACGGGACACCCACCAAGAGACCCAGTACTTC. This translates into CASSQSPRDTHQETQYF.

The chain carries TRBV7-6 and TRBJ2-1; 9 bases fit TRBD2. The CDR3 runs 16 residues. Germline CDR1 is SGHVS and CDR2 is FNYEAQ. The J segment lost 5 bases and the V segment lost 5 bases, leaving 10 bases of the junction unmatched. The chain's CDR3 is CASSQKRRGGHNEQFF. The CDR3, as DNA: TGTGCCAGCAGCCAGAAAAGGCGGGGGGGTCACAATGAGCAGTTCTTC.

The genes are TRBV19 and TRBJ2-1, with TRBD1 identical over 10 bases. V shed 10 bases, J shed 7 bases, and the junction held 7 bases outside the gene matches. The CDR3 spans 13 residues. The germline V gene has CDR1 LNHDA and CDR2 SQIVND (reference sequence). The CDR3 loop is CATTWTGGNEQFF. The CDR3 nucleotides are TGTGCCACGACCTGGACAGGGGGGAATGAGCAGTTCTTC.

The CDR3 region has the DNA TGCGCCAGCAGTGAACATACTCAGGGGGCGCGCGGCTATGGCTACACCTTC. It is translated as CASSEHTQGARGYGYTF. The gene calls are TRBV23-1 and TRBJ1-2; 8 nucleotides agree with TRBD1. TRBV23-1 is an ORF, with its function uncertain. V was clipped by 5 bases and J by 4 bases; unmatched bases: 15. CDR3 length: 17 residues.

The chain is built from TRBV9 and TRBJ2-3, with 8 bases fitting TRBD2. Trimming cost V 0 bases and J 0 bases; bases outside gene matches: 0. The CDR3 is 15 amino acids. Germline CDR1 is SGDLS and CDR2 is YYNGEE. DNA of the CDR3: TGTGCCAGCAGCGTAGCTAGCGGGAGCACAGATACGCAGTATTTT. It codes for CASSVASGSTDTQYF. The full variable domain, in which reference TRBV9 and TRBJ2-3 provide the parts outside the CDR3, is DSGVTQTPKHLITATGQRVTLRCSPRSGDLSVYWYQQSLDQGLQFLIQYYNGEERAKGNILERFSAQQFPDLHSELNLSSLELGDSALYFCASSVASGSTDTQYFGPGTRLTVL.

This rearrangement joins TRBV7-2 to TRBJ1-2, with 9 nucleotides matching TRBD1. Germline V gene sequence: CDR1 SGHTA, CDR2 FQGNSA. V lost 5 bases and J lost 3; bases outside the gene matches: 4. This CDR3 has 14 amino acids. The CDR3 bases are TGTGCCAGCAGCCCCGGGACAGGGTACTATGGCTACACCTTC. Translation: CASSPGTGYYGYTF.

The CDR3 loop is CASSGGQGFLQPQHF. Here the CDR3 DNA reads TGTGCCAGCAGTGGGGGACAGGGGTTTCTCCAGCCCCAGCATTTT. This chain uses TRBV2 with TRBJ1-5, with 10 bases identical to TRBD1. Per germline, CDR1 SNHLY and CDR2 FYNNEI. This CDR3 region has 15 residues. J lost 7 bases, V lost 4 bases, and 7 bases had no gene match.

This clone occurred a few times. This chain joins TRBV18 and TRBJ1-2; maybe TRBD1 (6 bases). The ends were cut back, 0 bases at V and 10 bases at J, with 15 bases in the middle. CDR3 length: 14 amino acids. Per germline, CDR1 KGHSH and CDR2 LQKENI. CDR3 nucleotide sequence: TGTGCCAGCTCACCACCAGGGACACCCAATGACTACACCTTC. Translation gives CASSPPGTPNDYTF.

This clone was detected only a few times. The chain carries TRBV7-8 and TRBJ2-7, with D unresolved. CDR1 and CDR2 from the germline V gene are SGHVS and FQNEAQ. Trimming left V 1 base short and J 7 bases short, with 17 bases between. This CDR3 comprises 15 residues. The CDR3 sequence is CASSLGPSYPGEQYF. As DNA, the CDR3 is TGTGCCAGCAGCTTAGGGCCGTCCTACCCCGGGGAGCAGTACTTC.

This chain links TRBV9 with TRBJ2-3; the match to TRBD2 covers 8 bases. The CDR3 loop spans 15 amino acids. V lost 1 base, J lost 1 base, and 2 bases stayed unmatched. The germline CDR1 and CDR2 sequences are SGDLS and YYNGEE. The CDR3 is CASSVYGGGTDTQYF. CDR3 bases: TGTGCCAGCAGCGTATACGGGGGGGGCACAGATACGCAGTATTTT.

V usage is TRBV5-4 and J usage is TRBJ1-2; 8 positions match TRBD1. The junction had 14 bases not matched to a gene; V was cut back by 3 bases and J by 7 bases. This CDR3 is 16 amino acids long. CDR1 is SGHNT and CDR2 is YYREEE in the germline V gene (reference sequence). The CDR3 region is CASSSAPTGELSGYTF. In nucleotides, the CDR3 is TGTGCCAGCAGCTCGGCCCCGACAGGGGAGCTGTCTGGCTACACCTTC.

The gene calls are TRBV9 and TRBJ1-2, with D perhaps TRBD1 (5 bases). The germline gives CDR1 SGDLS, CDR2 YYNGEE. The CDR3 has 11 amino acids. Trimming stripped 8 bases from V and 10 bases from J, with 15 bases between. The DNA of the CDR3 is TGTGCCAGTTACACTCGCGGGGCCTACACCTTC. Translating it yields CASYTRGAYTF.

The chain recombines TRBV4-3 with TRBJ1-1; 7 bases map to TRBD1. Germline V gene data show CDR1 as LGHNA and CDR2 as YSLEER. This CDR3 comprises 16 residues. The trim removed 1 base at V and 0 bases at J, leaving 5 bases unmatched. CDR3 sequence (DNA): TGCGCCAGCAGCCAAGGGGACAGCCTAATGAACACTGAAGCTTTCTTT. Its translation: CASSQGDSLMNTEAFF.

The chain is built from TRBV11-1 and TRBJ2-7; the D gene is possibly TRBD1 (5 bases). Germline V gene data show CDR1 as SGHAT and CDR2 as FQDESV (reference sequence). The CDR3 loop spans 15 amino acids. The V end was cut by 2 bases, the J end by 6 bases, with 17 bases between. For the CDR3, the DNA is TGTGCCAGCAGCTTATTTCGTGGGCAGGGAATCGAGCAGTACTTC. This translates into CASSLFRGQGIEQYF.

The V and J genes are TRBV19 and TRBJ2-3; 11 bases align to TRBD2. Unmatched junction bases numbered 9, after V lost 5 bases and J lost 5 bases. The CDR3 runs to 16 residues. Germline V gene data show CDR1 as LNHDA and CDR2 as SQIVND (reference sequence). CDR3 DNA sequence: TGTGCCAGTAGTGGTACTAGCGGGGGTTGGGGAGATACGCAGTATTTT. Translated: CASSGTSGGWGDTQYF.

The chain recombines TRBV7-8 with TRBJ2-5; 9 bases are a match to TRBD2. Germline CDR1 and CDR2: SGHVS and FQNEAQ. The CDR3 covers 17 residues. The junction had 15 bases not matched to a gene; V was cut back by 5 bases and J by 5 bases. CDR3 region: CASSPPRRRGGHETQYF. The CDR3 nucleotides read TGTGCCAGCAGCCCCCCAAGAAGGCGGGGGGGCCATGAGACCCAGTACTTC.

V gene TRBV19 combines with J gene TRBJ1-3; D gene uncertain. Germline V CDR1 and CDR2: LNHDA, SQIVND (reference sequence). The CDR3 has 14 amino acids. Trimming left V 3 bases short and J 0 bases short, with 6 bases between. The DNA of the CDR3 is TGTGCCAGTAGTATGGCGGTCTCTGGAAACACCATATATTTT. Residues: CASSMAVSGNTIYF. Variable domain in full (rest from reference TRBV19 and TRBJ1-3): DGGITQSPKYLFRKEGQNVTLSCEQNLNHDAMYWYRQDPGQGLRLIYYSQIVNDFQKGDIAEGYSVSREKKESFPLTVTSAQKNPTAFYLCASSMAVSGNTIYFGEGSWLTVV.

This sequence joins TRBV30 and TRBJ2-7; D might be TRBD1 (6 bases). There are 14 residues in the CDR3. Germline loops: CDR1 GTSNPN, CDR2 SVGIG (reference sequence). V lost 1 base and J lost 5, with 15 bases in between. CDR3 residues: CAWSGGRGFDEQYF. DNA of the CDR3: TGTGCCTGGAGTGGGGGTAGGGGGTTCGACGAGCAGTACTTC.

In nucleotides, the CDR3 is TGCGCCAGCAGCTTGGCGGGTAGCTCCTATAATTCACCCCTCCACTTT. Protein: CASSLAGSSYNSPLHF. The chain uses TRBV5-1 and TRBJ1-6, with D unclear. Germline V CDR1 and CDR2: SGHRS, YFSETQ. Trimming cost V 0 bases and J 0 bases, with 7 bases left between them. CDR3 length: 16 residues.

The gene calls are TRBV7-7 and TRBJ2-3; 8 nucleotides match TRBD2. The CDR3 extends over 15 amino acids. V shed 4 bases, J shed 5 bases, and the junction held 8 bases outside the gene matches. CDR1 and CDR2 from the germline V gene are SSHAT and FNYEAQ (reference sequence). The CDR3 DNA reads TGTGCCAGCAGCTCGGAAGCGGGGGTGGGAGATACGCAGTATTTT. It specifies CASSSEAGVGDTQYF.

The rearrangement joins TRBV11-2 to TRBJ1-2, with 8 positions matching TRBD1. The CDR3 has 12 amino acids. Germline trimming cut 5 bases from V and 8 bases from J; bases unmatched to any gene: 4. The germline V gene has CDR1 SGHAT and CDR2 FQNNGV. The CDR3 reads CASSVRQGGYTF. DNA of the CDR3: TGTGCCAGCAGCGTCCGACAGGGGGGCTACACCTTC.

CDR3 residues: CASNIGQDYGYTF. CDR3 sequence (DNA): TGTGCCAGCAATATTGGACAGGACTATGGCTACACCTTC. This chain links TRBV5-6 with TRBJ1-2; TRBD1 aligns across 7 bases. CDR3 length: 13 amino acids. Germline lookup yields CDR1 SGHDT and CDR2 YYEEEE. V lost 6 bases and J lost 3; bases outside the gene matches: 5.

The chain combines TRBV7-9 with TRBJ1-1; D not resolved. Per the germline V gene, CDR1 is SEHNR and CDR2 is FQNEAQ (reference sequence). V was shortened by 2 bases and J by 1 base, with 5 bases between the two germline ends. The CDR3 consists of 13 residues. CDR3 loop: CASSLNKNTEAFF. The CDR3 DNA sequence: TGTGCCAGCAGCTTAAACAAGAACACTGAAGCTTTCTTT.

The chain has TRBV5-6 and TRBJ1-5; D may be TRBD1 (6 bases). Germline values: CDR1 SGHDT, CDR2 YYEEEE. V was clipped by 0 bases and J by 4 bases, with 8 bases between them. The CDR3 spans 14 residues. The CDR3 coding sequence is TGTGCCAGCAGCTTGGAGGGGGGGAATCAGCCCCAGCATTTT. Protein: CASSLEGGNQPQHF. The full variable domain, its missing parts supplied by reference TRBV5-6 and TRBJ1-5, is DAGVTQSPTHLIKTRGQQVTLRCSPKSGHDTVSWYQQALGQGPQFIFQYYEEEERQRGNFPDRFSGHQFPNYSSELNVNALLLGDSALYLCASSLEGGNQPQHFGDGTRLSIL.